These 21 T cell receptor beta chains were all obtained from the same sample, sequenced in a study of CD8+ T cells in alopecia areata. Indicated treatment: oral pan-JAK inhibitor, 5-10 mg twice daily. The sequencing template was cDNA reverse transcribed from extracted RNA. Profiling relied on immunoSEQ multiplex PCR, and the TCRdb table lists in-frame clones only, not all of them. The sample has nearly 95,000 clones, about two thirds seen once. Material: CD8+ T cells sorted from blood, obtained at week 44, from a patient treated with tofacitinib. These receptors originate from a human donor with alopecia areata.

The chain employs TRBV2 and TRBJ1-2; D possibly corresponds to TRBD1 (5 bases). Germline CDR1 SNHLY, CDR2 FYNNEI. The CDR3 length is 14 residues. The ends were cut back, 1 base at V and 4 bases at J, with 10 bases in the middle. CDR3 residues: CASSEGVGGYGYTF. The CDR3 DNA reads TGTGCCAGCAGTGAAGGGGTCGGGGGCTATGGCTACACCTTC. Based on the CDR3 plus reference TRBV2 and TRBJ1-2, the full variable domain is EPEVTQTPSHQVTQMGQEVILRCVPISNHLYFYWYRQILGQKVEFLVSFYNNEISEKSEIFDDQFSVERPDGSNFTLKIRSTKLEDSAMYFCASSEGVGGYGYTFGSGTRLTVV.

V gene TRBV7-3 combines with J gene TRBJ2-3, with D perhaps given as TRBD1 or TRBD2 (5 bases each). There are 15 residues in the CDR3. CDR1 SGHTA and CDR2 FQGTGA come from the germline V gene. Trimming removed 1 base at V and 6 bases at J, with 14 bases between. For the CDR3, the DNA is TGTGCCAGCAGCTTAAGTGGGGGTATCTTGGATACGCAGTATTTT. Protein sequence: CASSLSGGILDTQYF.

This clone was recorded once. The chain uses TRBV4-3 and TRBJ2-2, with D maybe TRBD1 (6 bases). The CDR3 length is 16 residues. CDR1 and CDR2 (germline): LGHNA, YSLEER. Trimming removed 0 bases from V and 0 bases from J, with 8 bases in between. The CDR3 nucleotides read TGCGCCAGCAGCCAAGAAGAGGGGGCGAACACCGGGGAGCTGTTTTTT. It yields the protein CASSQEEGANTGELFF.

V is TRBV12-5 and J is TRBJ1-2; D ambiguous. Germline V CDR1 and CDR2: LGHNT, FRNRAP. V lost 1 base, J lost 6 bases, and 3 bases lay in between. This CDR3 is 11 amino acids long. CDR3 sequence reads: CASGLGDGYTF. The CDR3, as DNA: TGTGCTAGTGGTTTGGGGGATGGCTACACCTTC.

The chain couples TRBV4-2 to TRBJ1-1, with D unresolved. This CDR3 region has 12 residues. The V gene lost 4 bases and the J gene lost 1 base, with 4 bases spanning the gap. CDR1 and CDR2 (germline): LGHNA, YNFKEQ. CDR3 sequence reads: CASSLENTEAFF. The CDR3 DNA reads as TGTGCCAGCAGCCTGGAGAACACTGAAGCTTTCTTT.

J is TRBJ1-1 and V is TRBV4-3; 7 bases align to TRBD1. Germline CDR1 LGHNA, CDR2 YSLEER. After removal of 3 bases from V and 3 bases from J, the junction contained 4 bases not matched to a gene. The CDR3 length is 14 residues. CDR3 DNA: TGCGCCAGCAGCCATCGGACAGGAGACACTGAAGCTTTCTTT. Amino acid sequence: CASSHRTGDTEAFF.

This clone was observed a few times. The V call is TRBV5-6, the J call TRBJ2-2, with D tentatively TRBD1 (5 bases). Germline V CDR1 and CDR2: SGHDT, YYEEEE. This CDR3 has 15 residues. The V gene lost 3 bases and the J gene lost 0 bases, with 9 bases spanning the gap. CDR3 amino acids: CASSSGQTNTGELFF. The DNA for the CDR3 is TGTGCCAGCAGCTCCGGACAAACGAACACCGGGGAGCTGTTTTTT.

This rearrangement joins TRBV21-1 to TRBJ1-1; the table assigns TRBD1, which was not confirmed against the DNA. TRBV21-1 is deemed a pseudogene. CDR3 length: 15 amino acids. CDR3 bases: TGTGCCAGCAGCAAAGGAAGGGACAAGAACACTGAAGCTTTCTTT. Residues: CASSKGRDKNTEAFF.

This clone was observed a few times. The rearrangement uses TRBV5-5 and TRBJ2-1; D is unresolved. The CDR3 spans 10 residues. Trimming cost V 2 bases and J 9 bases, with 3 bases left between them. The germline gives CDR1 SGHKS, CDR2 YYEKEE (reference sequence). This chain's CDR3 is CASSFGEQFF. DNA for the CDR3: TGTGCCAGCAGCTTCGGTGAGCAGTTCTTC.

The rearrangement uses TRBV27 and TRBJ1-2; no clear D gene. Deletions cut 2 bases from V and 8 bases from J, with 15 bases between. This CDR3 contains 14 residues. From germline, CDR1 is MNHEY and CDR2 SMNVEV (reference sequence). The CDR3 spells CASSLRPGGSGYTF. Here the CDR3 DNA reads TGTGCCAGCAGTTTACGGCCAGGAGGTAGCGGCTACACCTTC.

V and J are TRBV10-2 and TRBJ1-1, with unresolved D. Trimming took 5 bases from V and 8 from J, leaving 9 bases between them. Looked up from germline, CDR1 is WSHSY and CDR2 is SAAADI. The CDR3 is 11 amino acids. The CDR3 DNA follows: TGCGCCAGCAGTCATAGGGAGGAAGCTTTCTTT. Translation gives CASSHREEAFF.

V is TRBV4-3 and J is TRBJ2-5; D may be TRBD1 (5 bases). Trimming stripped 0 bases from V and 2 bases from J, with 10 bases between. CDR1 and CDR2 from the germline V gene are LGHNA and YSLEER. The CDR3 covers 15 residues. The CDR3 bases are TGCGCCAGCAGCCAAGATAGGGGTTTTCAAGAGACCCAGTACTTC. Protein product: CASSQDRGFQETQYF.

This clone has just a few counts. The chain carries TRBV11-2 and TRBJ2-1; D remains unclear. Germline assignment: CDR1 SGHAT and CDR2 FQNNGV. The CDR3 consists of 10 residues. The V and J ends lost 5 bases and 10 bases respectively, with 6 bases between them. CDR3 nucleotide sequence: TGTGCCAGCAGCGAAGGGGAGCAGTTCTTC. This gives the protein CASSEGEQFF.

The chain carries TRBV9 and TRBJ2-3; D possibly corresponds to TRBD2 (6 bases). With 4 bases removed from V and 0 bases from J, the gap between germline ends came to 15 bases. The CDR3 has 16 residues. Germline V gives CDR1 SGDLS, CDR2 YYNGEE. This chain's CDR3 is CASSRYGGESTDTQYF. The CDR3 nucleotides are TGTGCCAGCAGCAGGTACGGCGGGGAGAGCACAGATACGCAGTATTTT. Filled out from reference TRBV9 and TRBJ2-3, the complete variable domain reads DSGVTQTPKHLITATGQRVTLRCSPRSGDLSVYWYQQSLDQGLQFLIQYYNGEERAKGNILERFSAQQFPDLHSELNLSSLELGDSALYFCASSRYGGESTDTQYFGPGTRLTVL.

The V call is TRBV11-2, the J call TRBJ1-2; D is uncertain. Trimming stripped 5 bases from V and 6 bases from J, with 16 bases between. Germline V gene lookup returns CDR1 SGHAT and CDR2 FQNNGV. This CDR3 has 14 residues. The DNA for the CDR3 is TGTGCCAGCAGCACAAAGGCGGAGGGAGATGGCTACACCTTC. It translates to CASSTKAEGDGYTF.

This rearrangement joins TRBV14 to TRBJ2-2, with 9 bases that match TRBD1. This CDR3 contains 17 residues. V shed 2 bases, J shed 6 bases, and the junction held 10 bases outside the gene matches. Germline-derived CDR1 and CDR2 are SGHDN and FVKESK. The CDR3 protein is CASSQIQDRGSAGELFF. In DNA form, the CDR3 reads TGTGCCAGCAGCCAAATCCAGGACAGGGGTTCGGCCGGGGAGCTGTTTTTT.

V gene TRBV7-9 combines with J gene TRBJ2-1; the match to TRBD2 covers 7 bases. Trimming took 7 bases from V and 0 from J; bases not matched to a gene: 15. Germline CDR1 is SEHNR and CDR2 is FQNEAQ (reference sequence). The CDR3 is 18 residues long. CDR3 protein: CASTLYPPAGSSYNEQFF. CDR3 nucleotide sequence: TGTGCCAGCACCCTCTACCCCCCAGCGGGAAGCTCCTACAATGAGCAGTTCTTC.

This chain connects TRBV25-1 to TRBJ2-2, with D possibly matching TRBD2 (5 bases). Germline CDR1 MGHDK, CDR2 SYGVNS. This CDR3 spans 15 amino acids. Trimming left V 5 bases short and J 1 base short, with 11 bases between. For the CDR3, the DNA is TGTGCCAGCAGTAGCGGAGTAATGAACACCGGGGAGCTGTTTTTT. Amino acid sequence: CASSSGVMNTGELFF.

This sequence joins TRBV4-3 and TRBJ2-7, with 15 bases fitting TRBD2. With 5 bases clipped from V and 4 bases from J, the junction kept 6 bases outside the gene matches. The CDR3 length is 16 residues. In germline, CDR1 is LGHNA, CDR2 YSLEER. The CDR3 loop is CASSRGTSGGKYEQYF. The CDR3 DNA sequence: TGCGCCAGCAGCAGGGGGACTAGCGGGGGGAAATACGAGCAGTACTTC.

V gene TRBV19 combines with J gene TRBJ1-1; unclear D gene. CDR1 is LNHDA and CDR2 is SQIVND in the germline V gene (reference sequence). The V gene lost 5 bases and the J gene lost 1 base, with 8 bases spanning the gap. The CDR3 loop spans 13 amino acids. This chain's CDR3 is CASSVTWNTEAFF. For the CDR3, the DNA is TGTGCCAGTAGTGTCACATGGAACACTGAAGCTTTCTTT.

Only a few counts were recorded for this clone. V is TRBV29-1 and J is TRBJ2-3, with 11 bases identical to TRBD2. There are 18 residues in the CDR3. J gave up 1 base and V 3 bases, and 12 bases lay outside the gene matches. The germline CDR1 and CDR2 sequences are SQVTM and ANQGSEA. This CDR3 is CSVDGTTSGEKGTDTQYF. CDR3 coding DNA: TGCAGCGTTGATGGGACGACTAGCGGGGAAAAAGGCACAGATACGCAGTATTTT.